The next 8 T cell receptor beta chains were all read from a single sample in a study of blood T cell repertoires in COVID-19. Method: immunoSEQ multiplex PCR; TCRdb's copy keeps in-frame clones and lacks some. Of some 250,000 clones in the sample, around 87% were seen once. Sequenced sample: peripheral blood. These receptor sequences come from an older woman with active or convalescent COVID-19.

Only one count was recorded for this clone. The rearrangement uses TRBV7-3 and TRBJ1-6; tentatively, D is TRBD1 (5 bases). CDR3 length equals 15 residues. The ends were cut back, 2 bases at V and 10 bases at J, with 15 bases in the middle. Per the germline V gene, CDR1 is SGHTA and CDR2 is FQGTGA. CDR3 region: CASSLHGQGRSPLHF. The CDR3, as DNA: TGTGCCAGCAGCTTACACGGGCAGGGAAGGTCACCCCTCCACTTT.

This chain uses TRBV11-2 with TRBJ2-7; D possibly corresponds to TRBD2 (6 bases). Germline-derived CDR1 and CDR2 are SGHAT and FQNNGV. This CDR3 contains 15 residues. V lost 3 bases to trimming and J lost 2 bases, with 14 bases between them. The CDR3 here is CASSLVGLYAYEQYF. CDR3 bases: TGTGCCAGCAGCTTGGTGGGACTCTACGCCTACGAGCAGTACTTC.

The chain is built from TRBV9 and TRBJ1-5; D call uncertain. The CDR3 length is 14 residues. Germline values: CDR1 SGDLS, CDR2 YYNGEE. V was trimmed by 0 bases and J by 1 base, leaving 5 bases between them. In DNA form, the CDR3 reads TGTGCCAGCAGCGTAGGTCAAAGCAATCAGCCCCAGCATTTT. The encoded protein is CASSVGQSNQPQHF.

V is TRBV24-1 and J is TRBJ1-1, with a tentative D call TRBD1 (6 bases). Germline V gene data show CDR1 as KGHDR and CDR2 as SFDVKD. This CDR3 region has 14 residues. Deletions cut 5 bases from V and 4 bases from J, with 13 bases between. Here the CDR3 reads CATSGPRGSTEAFF. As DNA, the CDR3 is TGTGCCACCAGTGGCCCCAGGGGATCCACTGAAGCTTTCTTT.

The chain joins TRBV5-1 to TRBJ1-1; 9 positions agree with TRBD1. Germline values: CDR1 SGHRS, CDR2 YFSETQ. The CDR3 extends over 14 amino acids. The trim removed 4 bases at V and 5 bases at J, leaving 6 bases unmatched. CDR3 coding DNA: TGCGCCAGCAGCAAAAGGACAGGGGATACTGAAGCTTTCTTT. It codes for CASSKRTGDTEAFF.

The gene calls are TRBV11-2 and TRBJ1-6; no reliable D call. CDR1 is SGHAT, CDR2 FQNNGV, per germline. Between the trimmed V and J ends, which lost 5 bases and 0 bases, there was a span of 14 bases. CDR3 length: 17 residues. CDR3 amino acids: CASSRRTASSYNSPLHF. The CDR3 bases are TGTGCCAGCAGCCGTCGGACTGCTAGCTCCTATAATTCACCCCTCCACTTT.

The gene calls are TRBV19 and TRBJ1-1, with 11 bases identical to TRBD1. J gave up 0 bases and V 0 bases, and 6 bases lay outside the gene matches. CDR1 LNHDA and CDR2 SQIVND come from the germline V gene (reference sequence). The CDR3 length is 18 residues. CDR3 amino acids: CASSIEGQGANVNTEAFF. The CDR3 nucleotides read TGTGCCAGTAGTATAGAAGGACAGGGGGCAAACGTGAACACTGAAGCTTTCTTT. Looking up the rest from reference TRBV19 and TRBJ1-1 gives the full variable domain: DGGITQSPKYLFRKEGQNVTLSCEQNLNHDAMYWYRQDPGQGLRLIYYSQIVNDFQKGDIAEGYSVSREKKESFPLTVTSAQKNPTAFYLCASSIEGQGANVNTEAFFGQGTRLTVV.

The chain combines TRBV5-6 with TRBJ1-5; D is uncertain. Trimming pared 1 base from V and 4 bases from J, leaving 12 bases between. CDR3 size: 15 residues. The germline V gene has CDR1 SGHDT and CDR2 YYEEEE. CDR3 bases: TGTGCCAGCAGCTTGTGGGCAGCAGCTAATCAGCCCCAGCATTTT. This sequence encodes CASSLWAAANQPQHF.